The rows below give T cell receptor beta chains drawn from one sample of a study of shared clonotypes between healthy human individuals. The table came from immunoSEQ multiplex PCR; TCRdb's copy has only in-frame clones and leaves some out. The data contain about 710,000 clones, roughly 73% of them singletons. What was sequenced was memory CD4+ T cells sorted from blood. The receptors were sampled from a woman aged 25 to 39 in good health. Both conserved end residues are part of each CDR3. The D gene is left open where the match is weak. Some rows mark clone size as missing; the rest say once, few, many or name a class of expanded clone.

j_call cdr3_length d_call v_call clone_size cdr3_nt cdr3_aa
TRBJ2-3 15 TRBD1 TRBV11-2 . TGTGCCAGCAGCTTAAACAGGGGGACCACAGATACGCAGTATTTT CASSLNRGTTDTQYF
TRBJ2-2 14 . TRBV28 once TGTGCCAGCAGGGGGTTGGGCAACACCGGGGAGCTGTTTTTT CASRGLGNTGELFF
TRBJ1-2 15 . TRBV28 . TGTGCCAGCAGCCCCCAAATGGACAGTATTTATGGCTACACCTTC CASSPQMDSIYGYTF
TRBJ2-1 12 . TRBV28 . TGTGCCAGCAGTTTATCGGCCTATGAGCAGTTCTTC CASSLSAYEQFF
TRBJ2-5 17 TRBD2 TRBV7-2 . TGTGCCAGCAGCTTAGGAGCGACGGGAGGTTGGGGAGAGACCCAGTACTTC CASSLGATGGWGETQYF
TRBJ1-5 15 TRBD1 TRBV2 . TGTGCCAGCAGTGGGGAGACAGGGGGCCAACAGCCCCAGCATTTT CASSGETGGQQPQHF
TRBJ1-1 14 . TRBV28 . TGTGCCAGCAGAACTCCGGGAGGCACATATGAAGCTTTCTTT CASRTPGGTYEAFF
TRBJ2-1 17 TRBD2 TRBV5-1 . TGCGCCAGCAGCGGGGGCCCTAGCGGGAGACCCCCCAATGAGCAGTTCTTC CASSGGPSGRPPNEQFF
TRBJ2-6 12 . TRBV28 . TGTGCCAGCGGATCTGGGGCCAACGTCCTGACTTTC CASGSGANVLTF
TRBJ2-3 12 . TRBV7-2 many TGTGCCAGCAGCTTGTACACAGATACGCAGTATTTT CASSLYTDTQYF
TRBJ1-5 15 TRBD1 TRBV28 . TGTGCCAGCAGAACCTCCGGGACAGACAATCAGCCCCAGCATTTT CASRTSGTDNQPQHF
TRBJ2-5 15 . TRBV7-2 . TGTGCCAGCAGCACCAGGGCAGGGGGGGACGAGACCCAGTACTTC CASSTRAGGDETQYF
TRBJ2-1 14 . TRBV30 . TGTGCCTGGGAGTTGGGGTCGGGAGTCAATGAGCAGTTCTTC CAWELGSGVNEQFF
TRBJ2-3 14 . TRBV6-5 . TGTGCCAGCAGTGGGAGGGGGATATCAGATACGCAGTATTTT CASSGRGISDTQYF
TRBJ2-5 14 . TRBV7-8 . TGTGCCAGCACTGATAACCGGGTATCGGAGACCCAGTACTTC CASTDNRVSETQYF
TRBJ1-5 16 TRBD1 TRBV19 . TGTGCCAGTAGCTCCGGGACAGGGATTGGAAATCAGCCCCAGCATTTT CASSSGTGIGNQPQHF
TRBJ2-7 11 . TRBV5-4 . TGTGCCAGCAGTACATCTAGCGAGCAGTACTTC CASSTSSEQYF
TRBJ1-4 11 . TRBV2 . TGTGCCAGCTTCGAGGCTGAAAAACTGTTTTTT CASFEAEKLFF
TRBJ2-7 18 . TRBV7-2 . TGTGCCAGCAGCTTGCCTGTGGGGAGTGGGGCAGCTCGAACTGAGCAGTACTTC CASSLPVGSGAARTEQYF
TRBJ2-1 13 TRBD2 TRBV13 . TGTGCCAGCATACTAGCGGGACGAAATGAGCAGTTCTTC CASILAGRNEQFF
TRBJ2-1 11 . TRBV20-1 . TGCAGTGCTAGCGGCTACAATGAGCAGTTCTTC CSASGYNEQFF
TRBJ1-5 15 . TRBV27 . TGTGCCAGCAGTTTATCTTCCAGATTCAATCAGCCCCAGCATTTT CASSLSSRFNQPQHF
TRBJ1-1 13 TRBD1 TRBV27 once TGTGCCAGCACTATAACAGGGGGAGGTGAAGCTTTCTTT CASTITGGGEAFF
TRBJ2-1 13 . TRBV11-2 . TGTGCCAGCAGCTTAGTTGGCGGTAATGAGCAGTTCTTC CASSLVGGNEQFF
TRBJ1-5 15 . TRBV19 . TGTGCCAGTAGTATCTCGTCCGGCATAAATCAGCCCCAGCATTTT CASSISSGINQPQHF
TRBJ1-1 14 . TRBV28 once TGTGCCAGCAGTTTCGATACAGCGAACACTGAAGCTTTCTTT CASSFDTANTEAFF
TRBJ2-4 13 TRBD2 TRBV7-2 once TGTGCCAGCGGACTAGCGGGAGAAAACATTCAGTACTTC CASGLAGENIQYF
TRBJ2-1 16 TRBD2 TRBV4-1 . TGCGCCAGCAGCCAACAAGGCTCTAGCGGGAGCAATGAGCAGTTCTTC CASSQQGSSGSNEQFF
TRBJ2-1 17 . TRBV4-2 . TGTGCCAGCAGCCAAGATCCTGATGATTCCTTCTACAATGAGCAGTTCTTC CASSQDPDDSFYNEQFF
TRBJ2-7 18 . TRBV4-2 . TGTGCCAGCAGCCACATCCCCCCAGGGGGGGTGATGTCCTACGAGCAGTACTTC CASSHIPPGGVMSYEQYF
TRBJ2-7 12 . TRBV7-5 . TGTGTCAGAAGCTCGGGCCTTGGCGAGCAGTACTTC CVRSSGLGEQYF